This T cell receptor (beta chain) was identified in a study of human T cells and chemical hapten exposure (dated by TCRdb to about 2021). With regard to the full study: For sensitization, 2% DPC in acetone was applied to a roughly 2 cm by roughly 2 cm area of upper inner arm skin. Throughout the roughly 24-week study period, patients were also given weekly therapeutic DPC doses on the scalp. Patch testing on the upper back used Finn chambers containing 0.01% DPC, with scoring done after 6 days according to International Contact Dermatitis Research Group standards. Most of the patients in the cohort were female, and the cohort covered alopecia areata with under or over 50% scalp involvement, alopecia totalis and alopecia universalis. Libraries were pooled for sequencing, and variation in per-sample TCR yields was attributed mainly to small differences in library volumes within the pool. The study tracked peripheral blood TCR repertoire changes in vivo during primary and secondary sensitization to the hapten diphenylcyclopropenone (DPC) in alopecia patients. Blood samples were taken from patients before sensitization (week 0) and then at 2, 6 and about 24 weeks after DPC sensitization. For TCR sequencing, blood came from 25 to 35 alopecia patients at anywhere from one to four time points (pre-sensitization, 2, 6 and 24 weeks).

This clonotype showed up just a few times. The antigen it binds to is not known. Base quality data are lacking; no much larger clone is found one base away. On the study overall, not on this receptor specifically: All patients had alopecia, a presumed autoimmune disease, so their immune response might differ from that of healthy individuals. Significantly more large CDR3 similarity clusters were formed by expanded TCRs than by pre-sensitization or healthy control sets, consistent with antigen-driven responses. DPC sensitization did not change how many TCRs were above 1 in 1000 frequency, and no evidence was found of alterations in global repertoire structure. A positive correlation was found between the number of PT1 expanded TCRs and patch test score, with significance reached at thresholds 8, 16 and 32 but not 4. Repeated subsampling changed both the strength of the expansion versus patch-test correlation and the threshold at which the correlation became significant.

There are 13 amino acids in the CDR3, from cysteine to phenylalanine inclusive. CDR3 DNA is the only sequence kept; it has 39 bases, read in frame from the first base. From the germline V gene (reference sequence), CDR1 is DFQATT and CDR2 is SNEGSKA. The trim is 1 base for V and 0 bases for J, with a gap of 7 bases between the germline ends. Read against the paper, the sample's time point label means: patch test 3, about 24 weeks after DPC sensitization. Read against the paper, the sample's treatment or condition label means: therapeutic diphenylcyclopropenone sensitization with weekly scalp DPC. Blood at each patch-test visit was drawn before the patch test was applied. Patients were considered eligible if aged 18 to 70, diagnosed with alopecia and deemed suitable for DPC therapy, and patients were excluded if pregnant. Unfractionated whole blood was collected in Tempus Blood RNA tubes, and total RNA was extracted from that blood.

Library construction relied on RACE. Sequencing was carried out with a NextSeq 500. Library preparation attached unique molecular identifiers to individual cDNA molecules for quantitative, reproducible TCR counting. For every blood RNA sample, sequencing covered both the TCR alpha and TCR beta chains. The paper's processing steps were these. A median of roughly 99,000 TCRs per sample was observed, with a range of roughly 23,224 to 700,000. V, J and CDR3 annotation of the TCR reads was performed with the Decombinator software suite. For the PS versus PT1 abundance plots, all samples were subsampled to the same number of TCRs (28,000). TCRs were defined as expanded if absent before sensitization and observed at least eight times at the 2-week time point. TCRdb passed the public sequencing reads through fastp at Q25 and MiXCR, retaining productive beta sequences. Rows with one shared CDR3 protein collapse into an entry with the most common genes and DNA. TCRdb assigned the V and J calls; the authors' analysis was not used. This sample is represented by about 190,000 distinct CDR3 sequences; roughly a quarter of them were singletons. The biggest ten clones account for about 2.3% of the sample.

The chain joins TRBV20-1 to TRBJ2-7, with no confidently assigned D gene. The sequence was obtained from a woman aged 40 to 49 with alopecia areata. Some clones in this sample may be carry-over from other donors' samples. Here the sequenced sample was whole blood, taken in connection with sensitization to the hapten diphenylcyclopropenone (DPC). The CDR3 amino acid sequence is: CSARAADSYEQYF. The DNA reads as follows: TGCAGTGCTAGAGCGGCTGACTCCTACGAGCAGTACTTC.